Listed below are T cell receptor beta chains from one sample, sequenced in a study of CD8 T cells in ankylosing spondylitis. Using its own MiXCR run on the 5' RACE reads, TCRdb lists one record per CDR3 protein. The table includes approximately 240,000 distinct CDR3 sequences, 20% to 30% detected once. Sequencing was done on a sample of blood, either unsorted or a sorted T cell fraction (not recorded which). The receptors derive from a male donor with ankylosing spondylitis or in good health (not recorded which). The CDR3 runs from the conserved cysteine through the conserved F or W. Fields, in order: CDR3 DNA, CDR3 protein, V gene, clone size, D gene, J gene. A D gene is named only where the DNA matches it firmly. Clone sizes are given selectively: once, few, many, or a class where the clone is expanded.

TGTGCCACCAGTGATTTAGGGACTACCACAGATACGCAGTATTTT,CATSDLGTTTDTQYF,TRBV24-1,.,TRBD2,TRBJ2-3
TGCAGTGCCGTGACAGGGACCGATACGCAGTATTTT,CSAVTGTDTQYF,TRBV20-1,few,TRBD1,TRBJ2-3
TGCAGTGCTAGACAACACGGACAGGGAGGTTCAACACAGCATTTT,CSARQHGQGGSTQHF,TRBV20-1,many,TRBD1,TRBJ1-5
TGTGCCATCAGGGCCGGGACGGGGGGCCTCAATGAGCAGTTCTTC,CAIRAGTGGLNEQFF,TRBV10-3,many,.,TRBJ2-1
TGCGCCAGCAGCTTGGATGGGGGGGGAATGAAGAAACTGTTTTTT,CASSLDGGGMKKLFF,TRBV5-1,many,.,TRBJ1-4
TGCAGTGCTAGAGATCCTAGCGGGGGGTCCTACAATGAGCAGTTCTTC,CSARDPSGGSYNEQFF,TRBV20-1,many,TRBD2,TRBJ2-1
TGTGCCAGCAGCGTAGGGGGGGCTTCCACAGATACGCAGTATTTT,CASSVGGASTDTQYF,TRBV9,once,.,TRBJ2-3
TGTGCCAGCTCCGACGTGGGATCCGGGAGGGATGGCTACACCTTC,CASSDVGSGRDGYTF,TRBV18,few,.,TRBJ1-2
TGTGCCAGCAGTCCGCTAGCGGGGTCCTACAATGAGCAGTTCTTC,CASSPLAGSYNEQFF,TRBV12-3/TRBV12-4,few,TRBD2,TRBJ2-1
TGTGCCACCAGTGGTAATCTAGCGGGGGGCCACAATGAGCAGTTCTTC,CATSGNLAGGHNEQFF,TRBV24-1,.,TRBD2,TRBJ2-1
TGTGCCAGCACTTCCTCCCCGGGGGTAGACTACGAGCAGTACTTC,CASTSSPGVDYEQYF,TRBV28,many,.,TRBJ2-7
TGTGCCAGCAGCCCCACCCGGGGATCCTACAATGAGCAGTTCTTC,CASSPTRGSYNEQFF,TRBV7-2,.,.,TRBJ2-1
TGTGCCAGCAGCAGGGGGCACACAGATACGCAGTATTTT,CASSRGHTDTQYF,TRBV6-1,many,TRBD1,TRBJ2-3
TGTGCCAGCAGTGATGGCGGTAGGGGAGTGGTTCAAGAGACCCAGTACTTC,CASSDGGRGVVQETQYF,TRBV25-1,many,.,TRBJ2-5
TGTGCCGTGCAGACTAGCGGGGGGTCGGATACGCAGTATTTT,CAVQTSGGSDTQYF,TRBV10-3,few,TRBD2,TRBJ2-3
TGCAGTGCTCATCCCCCGGGGCCAAATGAGCAGTTCTTC,CSAHPPGPNEQFF,TRBV20-1,.,.,TRBJ2-1
TGCAGCGTATCCGTCGCAAGCAATCAGCCCCAGCATTTT,CSVSVASNQPQHF,TRBV29-1,.,.,TRBJ1-5
TGTGCCAGCAGTTACTCGAAGGGGGACAGTAGGAACTACGAGCAGTACTTC,CASSYSKGDSRNYEQYF,TRBV6-5,many,TRBD1,TRBJ2-7
TGTGCCATCAGTGGGGGGAACCTACCCCAAGAGACCCAGTACTTC,CAISGGNLPQETQYF,TRBV10-3,few,.,TRBJ2-5
TGTGCCAGCAAGCAGATGGGCGAGCAGTACTTC,CASKQMGEQYF,TRBV12-3/TRBV12-4,many,.,TRBJ2-7
TGTGCCAGCAGTGGTGACAGGGGGCCCCAAGAGACCCAGTACTTC,CASSGDRGPQETQYF,TRBV12-3/TRBV12-4,many,TRBD1,TRBJ2-5
TGTGCCAGCAGTTACTCGAGAAGGTGGGGCAATGAGCAGTTCTTC,CASSYSRRWGNEQFF,TRBV6-5,few,.,TRBJ2-1
TGCAGCGTCCAGCTAGCGGGGGGATTTGACGAGCAGTTCTTC,CSVQLAGGFDEQFF,TRBV29-1,many,TRBD2,TRBJ2-1
TGTGCCAGCAGGAAACAAGCGGGGGGGCCCCACGAGCAGTACTTC,CASRKQAGGPHEQYF,TRBV3-1,.,TRBD2,TRBJ2-7
TGTGCCACCAGCAGAGATGTGGACACAAAAGAGACCCAGTACTTC,CATSRDVDTKETQYF,TRBV15,many,.,TRBJ2-5
TGTGCCAGCAGTGTGGACAGGGGGTCCTACAATGAGCAGTTCTTC,CASSVDRGSYNEQFF,TRBV6-4,few,TRBD1,TRBJ2-1
TGTGCCAGCAGCCGGAGCCCCAACAATGAGCAGTTCTTC,CASSRSPNNEQFF,TRBV11-3,.,.,TRBJ2-1
TGTGCCTGGAGTCCGTCGGGGCCAGATACGCAGTATTTT,CAWSPSGPDTQYF,TRBV30,.,.,TRBJ2-3
TGTGCCACCAAACTAGCGGGGGGAAGCTCCTACGAGCAGTACTTC,CATKLAGGSSYEQYF,TRBV10-3,many,TRBD2,TRBJ2-7
TGCGCCAGCAGCTTGCTATCAGGGTCCTACGAGCAGTACTTC,CASSLLSGSYEQYF,TRBV5-1,many,.,TRBJ2-7
TGTGCCACCAGCAGCGGACAGGGAAAACAAGAGACCCAGTACTTC,CATSSGQGKQETQYF,TRBV15,many,TRBD1,TRBJ2-5
TGTGCCATCAGTTCTCCTCAACAGGGTAGGAACACTGAAGCTTTCTTT,CAISSPQQGRNTEAFF,TRBV10-3,many,.,TRBJ1-1
TGTGCCAGCAGCGTAGGGACAGGGGTAAAAAACATTCAGTACTTC,CASSVGTGVKNIQYF,TRBV5-5,many,TRBD1,TRBJ2-4
TGCAGCGTTCCAGCCGACAGGGGAACTGAAGCTTTCTTT,CSVPADRGTEAFF,TRBV29-1,many,TRBD1,TRBJ1-1
TGCAGTGCTAGAGATCTTACGGTGGGAGATACGCAGTATTTT,CSARDLTVGDTQYF,TRBV20-1,few,.,TRBJ2-3
TGTGCCAGCATTCCTCAGGCGGGTTATAATTCACCCCTCCACTTT,CASIPQAGYNSPLHF,TRBV6-5,.,.,TRBJ1-6
TGCAGTGCAGCCCCAAGGACAGGAGATCAGCCCCAGCATTTT,CSAAPRTGDQPQHF,TRBV20-1,few,TRBD1,TRBJ1-5
TGTGCCAGCAGTAGACAGGGGAGGATAGATACGCAGTATTTT,CASSRQGRIDTQYF,TRBV6-1,many,TRBD1,TRBJ2-3
TGTGCCAGCAGACGTCGACTAGCCCCAGATACGCAGTATTTT,CASRRRLAPDTQYF,TRBV6-1,few,TRBD2,TRBJ2-3
TGCAGTGCTAGATTCGACCACGAGCAGTACTTC,CSARFDHEQYF,TRBV20-1,many,.,TRBJ2-7
TGTGCCAGCAGGGGGACTGGCACCGGGGAGCTGTTTTTT,CASRGTGTGELFF,TRBV27,.,.,TRBJ2-2
TGTGCCAGCAGTGAACACAGTGGGGCTAGGTGGACTGAAGCTTTCTTT,CASSEHSGARWTEAFF,TRBV6-1,.,.,TRBJ1-1
TGCAGTGCTAGTGGTAGGGACGAAAAACTGTTTTTT,CSASGRDEKLFF,TRBV20-1,many,.,TRBJ1-4
TGCAGTGCTACCCGGACAGGGGGTCCCTACAATGAGCAGTTCTTC,CSATRTGGPYNEQFF,TRBV20-1,once,TRBD1,TRBJ2-1
TGCAGTGCTGCCAGGGAACAAGAGACCCAGTACTTC,CSAAREQETQYF,TRBV20-1,.,.,TRBJ2-5
TGTGCCAGCAGAACGACAGGGGGTTTTTACAATGAGCAGTTCTTC,CASRTTGGFYNEQFF,TRBV12-3/TRBV12-4,many,TRBD1,TRBJ2-1
TGCCGCGCAGGGGGAGGGAAGACCCAGTACTTC,CRAGGGKTQYF,TRBV29-1,many,.,TRBJ2-5
TGTGCCAGCAGTTTTCGGGTGGGCCCCGGGGAGCTGTTTTTT,CASSFRVGPGELFF,TRBV12-3/TRBV12-4,.,.,TRBJ2-2
TGTGCCAGCAGTTACTCACCTCCTGGGACAGGGCACGAGCAGTACTTC,CASSYSPPGTGHEQYF,TRBV6-5,.,TRBD1,TRBJ2-7
TGTGCCAGCAGTTTTGGGGGCTCCCCCTCCTACGAGCAGTACTTC,CASSFGGSPSYEQYF,TRBV12-3/TRBV12-4,.,.,TRBJ2-7
TGCAGTGCCCAGCGGGGCAGGGATACGCAGTATTTT,CSAQRGRDTQYF,TRBV20-1,many,TRBD2,TRBJ2-3
TGCAGCGTTGACGGGCAGCTATCGAGCGGGGAGCTGTTTTTT,CSVDGQLSSGELFF,TRBV29-1,many,.,TRBJ2-2
TGCAGCACAGAGGGCGGGAGAAGCTCCTACAATGAGCAGTTCTTC,CSTEGGRSSYNEQFF,TRBV29-1,many,TRBD2,TRBJ2-1
TGCAGTGCCCACGGGCGGCCAGATACGCAGTATTTT,CSAHGRPDTQYF,TRBV20-1,.,.,TRBJ2-3